The 20 T cell receptor beta chains given below trace back to one sample, sequenced in a study of blood T cell repertoires in COVID-19. TCRdb's table, derived via immunoSEQ multiplex PCR, lists solely in-frame clones and lacks some. This table has a few hundred thousand clones, about 89% appearing once. Sequencing was done on a sample of PBMCs or T cells enriched from blood (not recorded which). The receptor set was obtained from a woman between 40 and 55 years old who had been exposed to COVID-19.

As concerns this clone: Other DNA sequences in this sample translate to the same CDR3. The chain combines TRBV15 with TRBJ1-1; D unresolved. Trimming shortened V by 0 bases and J by 1 base, and 12 bases separated the two germline ends. The CDR3 contains 16 residues. The germline gives CDR1 LNHNV, CDR2 YYDKDF (reference sequence). CDR3 sequence reads: CATSRDKSSGNTEAFF. The CDR3 DNA is TGTGCCACCAGCAGAGATAAGAGCTCGGGGAACACTGAAGCTTTCTTT.

Within the sample, this clone is medium-sized (0.01 to 0.1%). DNA for the CDR3: TGTGCCACCAGTGATCGGGACAGGGGAGGCACTGAAGCTTTCTTT. Translating it yields CATSDRDRGGTEAFF. The chain uses TRBV24-1 and TRBJ1-1; 10 nucleotides align to TRBD1. This CDR3 is 15 amino acids long. J lost 4 bases, V lost 3 bases, and 4 bases had no gene match. The germline CDR1 and CDR2 sequences are KGHDR and SFDVKD.

In this sample, this clone turned up once. The chain links TRBV6-2 or TRBV6-3 to TRBJ2-1; TRBD2 matches 9 bases. Per the germline V gene, CDR1 is MNHEY and CDR2 is SVGEGT. The J segment lost 9 bases and the V segment lost 4 bases, leaving 7 bases of the junction unmatched. The CDR3 runs 14 residues. CDR3 amino acids: CASSLAGVKGEQFF. The CDR3 nucleotides read TGTGCCAGCAGTTTAGCGGGAGTGAAAGGTGAGCAGTTCTTC.

A word on this clone: An end of the junction does not agree with germline; a read error may underlie this. V is TRBV12-5 and J is TRBJ1-5; D gene unclear. The CDR3 runs 8 residues. CDR1 and CDR2 from the germline V gene are LGHNT and FRNRAP. The CDR3 bases are TGCCTCAATCAGCCCCAGCATTTT. Translated: CLNQPQHF.

The V call is TRBV7-3, the J call TRBJ1-2, with D possibly being TRBD1 (5 bases). Trimming took off 5 bases at V and 7 bases at J, with 17 bases between the two ends. The CDR3 is 14 amino acids. The germline V gene has CDR1 SGHTA and CDR2 FQGTGA. CDR3 in amino acids: CASSPGGGLGGYTF. The CDR3 bases are TGTGCCAGCAGCCCCGGGGGAGGGCTCGGTGGCTACACCTTC.

The chain has TRBV18 and TRBJ1-5, with D possibly TRBD1 on 6 matching bases. Germline V gene data show CDR1 as KGHSH and CDR2 as LQKENI. The CDR3 covers 15 residues. Trimming removed 3 bases from V and 7 bases from J, with 16 bases in between. CDR3 nucleotide sequence: TGTGCCAGCTCACCCATAGGGGGGGCTGGACAGCCCCAGCATTTT. This codes for CASSPIGGAGQPQHF.

The CDR3 is CASSFTGTSGGAYNEQFF. The CDR3 coding sequence is TGTGCCAGTAGTTTTACCGGGACTAGCGGGGGGGCCTACAATGAGCAGTTCTTC. The chain links TRBV19 to TRBJ2-1; 16 bases line up with TRBD2. Germline CDR1 reads LNHDA; CDR2 reads SQIVND (reference sequence). J gave up 2 bases and V 5 bases, and 6 bases lay outside the gene matches. This CDR3 contains 18 residues.

This chain joins TRBV27 and TRBJ2-1; the match to TRBD2 covers 11 bases. Germline trimming cut 2 bases from V and 5 bases from J; bases unmatched to any gene: 5. The germline V gene has CDR1 MNHEY and CDR2 SMNVEV (reference sequence). The CDR3 runs to 16 residues. Here the CDR3 reads CASSLVGLAVHNEQFF. CDR3 bases: TGTGCCAGCAGTTTAGTGGGACTAGCGGTACACAATGAGCAGTTCTTC.

The chain joins TRBV29-1 to TRBJ1-5; 9 nucleotides align to TRBD1. J lost 1 base, V lost 6 bases, and 4 bases had no gene match. Germline lookup yields CDR1 SQVTM and CDR2 ANQGSEA. CDR3 length: 14 residues. For the CDR3, the DNA is TGCAGCGTGGGGACAGGGACCAGCAATCAGCCCCAGCATTTT. It codes for CSVGTGTSNQPQHF.

The gene calls are TRBV7-9 and TRBJ1-2; 8 bases map to TRBD1. CDR1 SEHNR and CDR2 FQNEAQ come from the germline V gene (reference sequence). With 2 bases clipped from V and 14 bases from J, the junction kept 13 bases outside the gene matches. The CDR3 loop spans 14 amino acids. The chain's CDR3 is CASSLKGTGSPFTF. The DNA for the CDR3 is TGTGCCAGCAGCTTAAAGGGGACAGGTTCCCCTTTTACCTTC.

The count of this clone is one. This chain connects TRBV2 to TRBJ2-7; 11 nucleotides match TRBD1. This CDR3 contains 14 residues. V dropped 5 bases and J dropped 6; count of bases not matched to a gene: 6. CDR1 is SNHLY, CDR2 FYNNEI, per germline. The CDR3 sequence is CASSLGQGVSEQYF. CDR3 DNA: TGTGCCAGCAGTTTGGGACAGGGGGTAAGCGAGCAGTACTTC.

The V gene is TRBV4-3, the J gene TRBJ2-5, with 10 bases that match TRBD2. The CDR3 contains 16 residues. Germline V gene lookup returns CDR1 LGHNA and CDR2 YSLEER. With V trimmed by 0 bases and J by 4 bases, 5 bases remained unmatched. The CDR3 nucleotides are TGCGCCAGCAGCCAAGATCTAGCGGGAGTGGTAGAGACCCAGTACTTC. Translated, it gives CASSQDLAGVVETQYF.

This clone was recorded only once. The genes are TRBV28 and TRBJ1-2; weak D call: TRBD1 (6 bases). V was clipped by 2 bases and J by 8 bases, with 15 bases between them. This CDR3 comprises 14 residues. Germline values: CDR1 MDHEN, CDR2 SYDVKM. This CDR3 is CASSLNREGSGYTF. The CDR3, as DNA: TGTGCCAGCAGTTTAAACAGGGAGGGTAGCGGCTACACCTTC.

This chain uses TRBV3-1 (or the pseudogene TRBV3-2) with TRBJ2-1; 9 bases are shared with TRBD1. The CDR3 contains 17 residues. Germline V gene data show CDR1 as LGHDT and CDR2 as YNNKEL (reference sequence). V lost 5 bases, J lost 4 bases, and 12 bases stayed unmatched. The CDR3 loop is CASSITRDRAYYNEQFF. The CDR3, as DNA: TGTGCCAGCAGCATTACTAGGGACAGGGCCTATTACAATGAGCAGTTCTTC.

The chain is built from TRBV29-1 and TRBJ1-2, with 11 bases that match TRBD1. The CDR3 consists of 13 residues. The germline CDR1 and CDR2 sequences are SQVTM and ANQGSEA. The J segment lost 3 bases and the V segment lost 7 bases, leaving 4 bases of the junction unmatched. The CDR3 sequence is CSGTGGFDYGYTF. CDR3 in DNA: TGCAGCGGGACAGGGGGCTTTGACTATGGCTACACCTTC. Full variable domain (missing parts from reference TRBV29-1 and TRBJ1-2): SAVISQKPSRDICQRGTSLTIQCQVDSQVTMMFWYRQQPGQSLTLIATANQGSEATYESGFVIDKFPISRPNLTFSTLTVSNMSPEDSSIYLCSGTGGFDYGYTFGSGTRLTVV.

The chain couples TRBV5-1 to TRBJ1-2; 8 bases match TRBD1. The CDR3 totals 14 residues. Germline V gene sequence: CDR1 SGHRS, CDR2 YFSETQ. V was clipped by 4 bases and J by 2 bases; unmatched bases: 4. CDR3: CASSMRQGNYGYTF. The CDR3 nucleotides read TGCGCCAGCAGCATGCGACAGGGGAACTATGGCTACACCTTC.

The chain joins TRBV10-1 to TRBJ2-7, with TRBD1 matching over 7 bases. This CDR3 is built from 13 residues. Trimming at V came to 5 bases and at J to 3 bases, leaving 4 bases not matched to a gene. Looked up from germline, CDR1 is WNHNN and CDR2 is SYGVQD (reference sequence). CDR3 DNA: TGCGCCAGCAGTTTGAGACAGGGCTACGAGCAGTACTTC. Protein: CASSLRQGYEQYF.

V is TRBV2 and J is TRBJ1-3; a possible D gene is TRBD1 (5 bases). Germline V gene data show CDR1 as SNHLY and CDR2 as FYNNEI. V was clipped by 7 bases and J by 0 bases, with 10 bases between them. This CDR3 has 14 residues. In DNA form, the CDR3 reads TGTGCCAGCAAGAATCAGGGCTCTGGAAACACCATATATTTT. Residues: CASKNQGSGNTIYF.

The V gene is TRBV29-1, the J gene TRBJ2-7; possibly TRBD1 for D (6 bases). Germline loops: CDR1 SQVTM, CDR2 ANQGSEA. CDR3 size: 13 residues. Trimming removed 1 base from V and 2 bases from J, with 9 bases in between. The CDR3 sequence is CSVEGGTPYEQYF. CDR3 nucleotide sequence: TGCAGCGTTGAAGGGGGGACACCCTACGAGCAGTACTTC.

V and J are TRBV7-8 and TRBJ1-5; 9 bases map to TRBD1. The J segment lost 2 bases and the V segment lost 5 bases, leaving 7 bases of the junction unmatched. CDR1 and CDR2 from the germline V gene are SGHVS and FQNEAQ. The CDR3 has 16 residues. CDR3 protein: CASSLRWTGGNQPQHF. The CDR3 DNA reads TGTGCCAGCAGCCTCCGTTGGACAGGGGGCAATCAGCCCCAGCATTTT.